The T cell receptor (beta chain) described here comes from a study of cytotoxic CD8 clonotypes in ibrutinib-treated CLL. This clone has a single count. The V gene's germline CDR1 is MNHNS and CDR2 SASEGT. The CDR3 extends over 15 amino acids. The sequencing depth, 1 in 200,000 to 1 in 1 million T cells, was the target. Sequencing used immunoSEQ multiplex PCR; TCRdb keeps in-frame clones, though not all of them. The data show fewer than 400,000 clones, with over 60% seen just once and approximately 6% held by the top ten. The chain joins TRBV6-1 to TRBJ2-5, with 9 bases identical to TRBD1. The J call may not be correct, given that the DNA end is closer to TRBJ2-7. The source of this sequence is a human donor with chronic lymphocytic leukemia. This specimen consisted of PBMCs, obtained after 36 months of ibrutinib treatment. CDR3 DNA sequence: TGTGCCAGCAGTGAAACTAGACAGGGGGACTACGAGCAGTACTTC. Translating it yields CASSETRQGDYEQYF.